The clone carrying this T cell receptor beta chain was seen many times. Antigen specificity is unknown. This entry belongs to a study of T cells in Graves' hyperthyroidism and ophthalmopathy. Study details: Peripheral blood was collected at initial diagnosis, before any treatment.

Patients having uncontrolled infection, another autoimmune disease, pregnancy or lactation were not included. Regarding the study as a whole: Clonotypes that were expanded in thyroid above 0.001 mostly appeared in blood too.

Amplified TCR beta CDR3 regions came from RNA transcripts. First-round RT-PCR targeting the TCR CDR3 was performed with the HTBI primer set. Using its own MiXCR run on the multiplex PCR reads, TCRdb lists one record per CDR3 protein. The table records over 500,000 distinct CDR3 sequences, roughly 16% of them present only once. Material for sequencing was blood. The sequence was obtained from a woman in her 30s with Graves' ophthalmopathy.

CDR3 sequence reads: CASSLRPYQPQHF. The DNA for the CDR3 is TGTGCCAGCAGTTTAAGACCGTATCAGCCCCAGCATTTT. The V and J genes are TRBV28 and TRBJ1-5; no definite D call. This CDR3 region has 13 residues. V lost 2 bases and J 5 bases, leaving 7 bases between the germline ends. The germline CDR1 and CDR2 sequences are MDHEN and SYDVKM.